The sequence of this T cell receptor beta chain was determined in a study of T cells after yellow fever vaccination. Study outcomes and limitations: Weaker in magnitude, the secondary response showed a faster peak on day 5 versus 15.

Germline CDR1 and CDR2: MNHEY and SVGEGT. V trimming: 4 bases; J trimming: 3 bases; junction bases outside the gene matches: 5. This CDR3 has 16 residues. TCRdb re-analysed the 5' RACE reads in MiXCR, keeping a single row per CDR3 protein. The sample holds around 500,000 distinct CDR3 sequences, just over 20% seen once. Concerning this clonotype itself: Its antigen is as yet unknown.

This TCR was recovered from a man aged 18 to 29 who received the YFV17D yellow fever vaccine. The sequences come from PBMCs, collected roughly 23 days after the first yellow fever vaccination. V and J are TRBV6-2 or TRBV6-3 and TRBJ2-6; 8 bases are a match to TRBD2. The DNA for the CDR3 is TGTGCCAGCAGTTCGGGACTAGTAGATGGGGCCAACGTCCTGACTTTC. Protein product: CASSSGLVDGANVLTF.